This T cell receptor beta chain was identified during a study of blood T cell repertoires in COVID-19. Study information: Sites across the United States, Italy and Spain contributed samples from acute and convalescent COVID-19.

V lost 6 bases to trimming and J lost 2 bases, with 14 bases between them. This CDR3 spans 14 amino acids. Germline V lookup: CDR1 MNHEY, CDR2 SVGEGT. Only in-frame clones appear in the TCRdb table, and some are missing; sequencing was by immunoSEQ multiplex PCR. The sample consists of roughly 260,000 clones, 80% to 90% of them appearing once. This clone was seen a single time. The sequence was collected from a woman aged 45-65 years with acute or convalescent COVID-19. Sequencing was performed on peripheral blood. This chain links TRBV6-2 or TRBV6-3 with TRBJ2-7; either TRBD1 or TRBD2 may fit D (5 bases each). CDR3 sequence reads: CASSRGHPPYEQYF. In DNA, the CDR3 is TGTGCCAGCAGCCGGGGCCATCCACCCTACGAGCAGTACTTC.